This TCR beta chain stems from a study of blood T cell repertoires in COVID-19. Study summary: The origin of the acute and convalescent COVID-19 samples was the United States, Italy and Spain.

Individuals aged about 18 to 89 years were recruited from 24 US areas. Each participant's cohort was designated according to participant-reported clinical history. Exposed enrollees had met someone with a PCR-confirmed or clinician-diagnosed COVID-19 case at some point within the 2 weeks before study entry. The V gene end was trimmed by 5 bases and the J gene end by 6 bases; junction bases not matched to a gene: 5. The CDR3 has 13 amino acids. CDR1 and CDR2 from the germline V gene are SGHNT and YENEEA. Profiled with immunoSEQ multiplex PCR; TCRdb holds only in-frame clones, not every one. Here the sample spans approximately 400,000 clones, approximately 93% being singletons.

The V call is TRBV11-3, the J call TRBJ2-7; 9 bases agree with TRBD1. This receptor was taken from a woman aged 40 to 50 who had been exposed to COVID-19. The sample taken for sequencing was PBMCs or T cells enriched from blood (not recorded which). The CDR3 is CASSRDRVSEQYF. The CDR3 DNA follows: TGTGCCAGCAGCCGGGACAGGGTCAGCGAGCAGTACTTC.